This T cell receptor beta chain emerged from a study of neurological immune-mediated disorders. CDR1 and CDR2 from the germline V gene are KGHSH and LQKENI. The CDR3 sequence is 15 residues long. The V and J ends lost 6 bases and 5 bases respectively, with 17 bases between them. TCRdb used MiXCR to reprocess the 5' RACE reads, holding one entry per CDR3 protein. The sample carries just under 60,000 distinct CDR3 sequences, under 2.5% recorded once. This clonotype was recorded at least ten times. Material for sequencing was PBMCs. The gene calls are TRBV18 and TRBJ1-5, with D hard to call. The source of this sequence is a man aged 45 to 65 with multiple sclerosis. The CDR3 DNA sequence: TGTGCCAGCTCGGACCGCGTGCAAAGGGATCAGCCCCAGCATTTT. Translated: CASSDRVQRDQPQHF.